This T cell receptor beta chain was obtained from a study of blood T cell repertoires in COVID-19. Trimming stripped 7 bases from V and 0 bases from J, with 13 bases between. This CDR3 comprises 15 residues. Germline V gives CDR1 ENHRY, CDR2 SYGVKD. The table came from immunoSEQ multiplex PCR; TCRdb's copy has only in-frame clones and leaves some out. The table has 300,000 to 450,000 clones, 85% seen once. The receptor's source is a woman aged 18-30 years with acute or convalescent COVID-19. The V call is TRBV10-3, the J call TRBJ1-3; D is ambiguous. Sequenced input: peripheral blood. This chain's CDR3 is CAITDQITSGNTIYF. CDR3 nucleotides: TGTGCCATCACCGATCAGATTACCTCTGGAAACACCATATATTTT.